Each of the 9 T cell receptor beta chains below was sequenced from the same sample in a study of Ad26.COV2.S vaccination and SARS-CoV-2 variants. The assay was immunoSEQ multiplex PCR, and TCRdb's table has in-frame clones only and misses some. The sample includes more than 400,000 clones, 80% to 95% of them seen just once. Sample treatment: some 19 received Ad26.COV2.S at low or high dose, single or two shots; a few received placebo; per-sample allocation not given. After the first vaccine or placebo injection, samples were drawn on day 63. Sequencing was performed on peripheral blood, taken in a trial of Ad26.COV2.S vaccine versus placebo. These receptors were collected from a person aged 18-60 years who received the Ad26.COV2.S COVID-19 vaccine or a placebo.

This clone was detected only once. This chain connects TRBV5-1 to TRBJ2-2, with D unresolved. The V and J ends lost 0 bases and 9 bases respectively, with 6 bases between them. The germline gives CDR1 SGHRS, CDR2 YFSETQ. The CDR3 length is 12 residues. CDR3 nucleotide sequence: TGCGCCAGCAGCTTGGTTTCCCGGGAGCTGTTTTTT. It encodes CASSLVSRELFF. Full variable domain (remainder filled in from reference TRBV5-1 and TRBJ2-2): KAGVTQTPRYLIKTRGQQVTLSCSPISGHRSVSWYQQTPGQGLQFLFEYFSETQRNKGNFPGRFSGRQFSNSRSEMNVSTLELGDSALYLCASSLVSRELFFGEGSRLTVL.

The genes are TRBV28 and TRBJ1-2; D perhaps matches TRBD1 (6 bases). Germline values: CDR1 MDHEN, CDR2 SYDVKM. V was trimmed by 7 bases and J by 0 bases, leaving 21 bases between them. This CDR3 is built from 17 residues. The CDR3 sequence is CASNEPGHPFSNYGYTF. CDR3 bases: TGTGCCAGCAATGAGCCGGGACACCCATTTTCTAACTATGGCTACACCTTC.

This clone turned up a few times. The CDR3 sequence is CASSEWGNGYTF. The CDR3 nucleotides are TGTGCCAGCAGCGAGTGGGGGAATGGCTACACCTTC. The J gene is TRBJ1-2, the V gene TRBV2, with D perhaps matching TRBD1 (5 bases). CDR3 length equals 12 residues. Trimming cost V 6 bases and J 6 bases, with 11 bases left between them. In germline, CDR1 is SNHLY, CDR2 FYNNEI.

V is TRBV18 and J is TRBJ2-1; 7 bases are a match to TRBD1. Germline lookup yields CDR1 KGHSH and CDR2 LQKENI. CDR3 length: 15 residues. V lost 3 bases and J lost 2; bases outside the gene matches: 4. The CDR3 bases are TGTGCCAGCTCACCTCGGCAGGGGGCCTACAATGAGCAGTTCTTC. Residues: CASSPRQGAYNEQFF.

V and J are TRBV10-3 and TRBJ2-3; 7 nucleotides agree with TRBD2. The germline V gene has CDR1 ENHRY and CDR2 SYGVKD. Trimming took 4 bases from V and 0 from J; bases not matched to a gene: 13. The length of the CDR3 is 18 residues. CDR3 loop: CAISGELASVASTDTQYF. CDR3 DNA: TGTGCCATCAGTGGGGAACTAGCGTCAGTCGCAAGCACAGATACGCAGTATTTT.

DNA of the CDR3: TGTGCCAGCAGGCAGGGGGCGGAGGGGGAGCTGTTTTTT. Amino acid sequence: CASRQGAEGELFF. J is TRBJ2-2 and V is TRBV25-1, with 8 nucleotides matching TRBD1. This CDR3 is built from 13 residues. From germline, CDR1 is MGHDK and CDR2 SYGVNS. The J segment lost 8 bases and the V segment lost 6 bases, leaving 5 bases of the junction unmatched.

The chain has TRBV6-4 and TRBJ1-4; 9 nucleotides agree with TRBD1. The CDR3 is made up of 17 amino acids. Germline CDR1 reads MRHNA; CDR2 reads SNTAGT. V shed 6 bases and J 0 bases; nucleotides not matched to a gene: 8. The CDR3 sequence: CASRGGTGSATNEKLFF. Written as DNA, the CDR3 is TGTGCCAGCAGGGGGGGGACAGGGAGTGCAACTAATGAAAAACTGTTTTTT.

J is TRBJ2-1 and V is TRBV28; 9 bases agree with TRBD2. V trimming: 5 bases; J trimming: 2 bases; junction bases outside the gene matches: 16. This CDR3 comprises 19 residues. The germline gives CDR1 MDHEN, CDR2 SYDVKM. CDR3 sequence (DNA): TGTGCCAGCAGTCCCCCGACCTCTATGGGCGGGAGGGCCTACAATGAGCAGTTCTTC. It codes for CASSPPTSMGGRAYNEQFF.

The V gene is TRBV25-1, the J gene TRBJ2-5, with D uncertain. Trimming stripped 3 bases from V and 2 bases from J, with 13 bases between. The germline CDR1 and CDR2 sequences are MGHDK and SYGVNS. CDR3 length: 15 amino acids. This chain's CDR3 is CASSEFLRRQETQYF. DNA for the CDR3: TGTGCCAGCAGTGAGTTCCTCAGGAGACAAGAGACCCAGTACTTC.